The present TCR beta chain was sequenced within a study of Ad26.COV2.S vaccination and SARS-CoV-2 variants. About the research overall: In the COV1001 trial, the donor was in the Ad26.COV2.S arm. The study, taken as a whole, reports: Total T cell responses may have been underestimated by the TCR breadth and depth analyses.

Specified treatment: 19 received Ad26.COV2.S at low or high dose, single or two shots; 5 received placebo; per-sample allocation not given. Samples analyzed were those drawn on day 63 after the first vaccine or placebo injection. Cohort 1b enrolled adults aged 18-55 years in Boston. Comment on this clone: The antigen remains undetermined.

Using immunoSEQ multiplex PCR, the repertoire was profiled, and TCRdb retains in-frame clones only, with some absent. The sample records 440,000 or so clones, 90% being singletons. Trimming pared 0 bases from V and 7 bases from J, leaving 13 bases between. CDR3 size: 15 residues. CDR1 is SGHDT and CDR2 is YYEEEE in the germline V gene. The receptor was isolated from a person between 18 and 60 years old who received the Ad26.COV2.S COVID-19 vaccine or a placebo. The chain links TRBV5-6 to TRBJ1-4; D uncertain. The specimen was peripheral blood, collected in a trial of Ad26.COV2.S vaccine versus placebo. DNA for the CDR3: TGTGCCAGCAGCTTGGGGGAACAGAGTCCTGAAAAACTGTTTTTT. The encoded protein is CASSLGEQSPEKLFF.